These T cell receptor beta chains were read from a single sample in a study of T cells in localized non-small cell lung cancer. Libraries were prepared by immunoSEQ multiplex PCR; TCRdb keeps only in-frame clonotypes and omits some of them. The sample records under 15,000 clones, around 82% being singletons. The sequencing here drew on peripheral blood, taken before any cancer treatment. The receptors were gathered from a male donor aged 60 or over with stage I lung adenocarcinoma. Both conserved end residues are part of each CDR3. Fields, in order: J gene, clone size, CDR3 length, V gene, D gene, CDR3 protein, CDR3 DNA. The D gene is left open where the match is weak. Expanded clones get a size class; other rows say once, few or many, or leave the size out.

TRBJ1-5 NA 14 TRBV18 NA CASSPAGSNQPQHF TGTGCCAGCTCACCTGCAGGGAGCAATCAGCCCCAGCATTTT
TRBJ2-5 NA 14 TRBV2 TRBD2 CASSASQRGQTQYF TGTGCCAGCAGTGCCTCCCAGCGGGGGCAGACCCAGTACTTC
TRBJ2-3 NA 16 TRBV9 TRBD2 CASSVGTSGGTDTQYF TGTGCCAGCAGCGTCGGGACTAGCGGGGGAACAGATACGCAGTATTTT
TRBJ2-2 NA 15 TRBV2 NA CASSSTGFSSGELFF TGTGCCAGCAGTTCTACAGGGTTTTCGTCCGGGGAGCTGTTTTTT
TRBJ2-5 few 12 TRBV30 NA CAWSVPASTQYF TGTGCCTGGAGTGTACCAGCATCGACCCAGTACTTC
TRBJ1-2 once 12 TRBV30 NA CAWTVGLIGYTF TGTGCCTGGACCGTCGGCTTGATAGGCTACACCTTC
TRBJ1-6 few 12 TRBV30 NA CAWGNVGSPLHF TGTGCCTGGGGGAATGTAGGGTCACCCCTCCACTTT
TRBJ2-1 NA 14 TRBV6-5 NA CASSRRTSFNEQFF TGTGCCAGCAGCCGCCGGACTTCCTTCAATGAGCAGTTCTTC
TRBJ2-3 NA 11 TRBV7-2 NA CASSPLDTQYF TGTGCCAGCAGCCCGCTAGATACGCAGTATTTT
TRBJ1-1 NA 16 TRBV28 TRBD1 CASSSGQGAHGTEAFF TGTGCCAGCAGTTCCGGACAGGGGGCCCATGGGACTGAAGCTTTCTTT
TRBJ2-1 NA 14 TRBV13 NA CASSLRLDRLEQFF TGTGCCAGCAGCCTCCGACTAGACCGGCTTGAGCAGTTCTTC
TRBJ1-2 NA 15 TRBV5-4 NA CASSPRTDPNYGYTF TGTGCCAGCAGCCCGCGGACGGATCCTAACTATGGCTACACCTTC
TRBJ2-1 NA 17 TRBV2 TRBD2 CASNSGLGWSSYNEQFF TGTGCCAGCAATAGCGGGCTGGGGTGGAGCTCCTACAATGAGCAGTTCTTC
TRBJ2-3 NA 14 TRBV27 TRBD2 CASSIGRGSDTQYF TGTGCCAGCAGCATCGGGAGGGGATCAGATACGCAGTATTTT
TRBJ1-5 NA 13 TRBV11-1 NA CASSRQSNQPQHF TGTGCCAGCAGCCGACAGAGCAATCAGCCCCAGCATTTT
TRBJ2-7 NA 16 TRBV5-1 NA CASSLSSGLSSYEQYF TGCGCCAGCAGCTTGAGTTCAGGGCTAAGCTCCTACGAGCAGTACTTC
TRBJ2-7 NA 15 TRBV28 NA CASRTATDSSYEQYF TGTGCCAGCAGGACGGCGACGGACAGCTCCTACGAGCAGTACTTC
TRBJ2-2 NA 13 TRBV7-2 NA CASSSISTGELFF TGTGCCAGCAGCTCTATTAGTACCGGGGAGCTGTTTTTT
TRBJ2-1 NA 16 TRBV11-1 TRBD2 CASSLARTSANNEQFF TGTGCCAGCAGCTTAGCTCGGACTAGCGCGAACAATGAGCAGTTCTTC
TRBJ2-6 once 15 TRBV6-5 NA CASAGLHSGANVLTF TGTGCCAGCGCGGGACTCCACTCTGGGGCCAACGTCCTGACTTTC
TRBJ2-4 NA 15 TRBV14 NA CASSPLGIAKNIQYF TGTGCCAGCAGCCCTCTTGGGATAGCCAAAAACATTCAGTACTTC
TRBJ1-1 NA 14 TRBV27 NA CASRPLYTNTEAFF TGTGCCAGCAGGCCCCTCTACACGAACACTGAAGCTTTCTTT
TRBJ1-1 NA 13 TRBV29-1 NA CSARKEANTEAFF TGCAGCGCTAGGAAGGAGGCGAACACTGAAGCTTTCTTT
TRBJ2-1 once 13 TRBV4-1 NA CASSRGSMNEQFF TGCGCCAGCAGCCGGGGGTCTATGAATGAGCAGTTCTTC
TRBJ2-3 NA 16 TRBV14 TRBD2 CASSLQSTSDTDTQYF TGTGCCAGCAGCCTACAATCGACTAGCGACACAGATACGCAGTATTTT
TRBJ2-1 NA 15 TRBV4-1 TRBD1 CASSQPGQVLLGQFF TGCGCCAGCAGCCAACCGGGACAGGTGCTTCTCGGGCAGTTCTTC
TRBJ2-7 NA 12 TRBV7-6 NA CASSVDYYEQYF TGTGCCAGCAGCGTTGACTACTACGAGCAGTACTTC
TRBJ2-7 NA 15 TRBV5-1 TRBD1 CASHRGDRDFYEQYF TGCGCCAGCCATAGGGGGGACAGGGATTTCTACGAGCAGTACTTC
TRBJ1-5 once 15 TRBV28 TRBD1 CASSKTGTGVQPQHF TGTGCCAGCAGTAAGACCGGGACAGGGGTTCAGCCCCAGCATTTT
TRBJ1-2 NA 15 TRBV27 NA CASSWRGSANYGYTF TGTGCCAGCAGTTGGCGGGGTTCAGCTAACTATGGCTACACCTTC
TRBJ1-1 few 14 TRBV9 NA CASSALPWDTEAFF TGTGCCAGCAGTGCTCTTCCATGGGACACTGAAGCTTTCTTT
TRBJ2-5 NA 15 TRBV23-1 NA CASSQGVSGGETQYF TGCGCCAGCAGTCAAGGAGTTTCCGGCGGAGAGACCCAGTACTTC
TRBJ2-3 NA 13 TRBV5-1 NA CASSLALEDTQYF TGCGCCAGCAGCTTGGCCTTAGAGGATACGCAGTATTTT
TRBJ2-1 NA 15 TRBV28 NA CASSPGDISRNEQFF TGTGCCAGCAGTCCCGGGGACATTTCCCGCAATGAGCAGTTCTTC
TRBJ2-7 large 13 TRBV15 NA CATSRDRVIEQYF TGTGCCACCAGCAGAGATCGAGTGATCGAGCAGTACTTC
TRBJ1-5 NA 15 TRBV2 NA CASSKDPGANQPQHF TGTGCCAGCAGTAAGGACCCTGGGGCCAATCAGCCCCAGCATTTT
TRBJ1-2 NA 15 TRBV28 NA CASSPRRGGNYGYTF TGTGCCAGCAGCCCCCGGCGGGGAGGGAACTATGGCTACACCTTC
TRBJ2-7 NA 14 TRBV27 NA CASGRSAYSYEQYF TGTGCCAGCGGTCGGTCAGCCTACTCCTACGAGCAGTACTTC
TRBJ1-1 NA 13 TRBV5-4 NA CASSLGGTGEAFF TGTGCCAGCAGCTTGGGGGGTACCGGCGAAGCTTTCTTT
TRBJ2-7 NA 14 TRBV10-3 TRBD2 CAISESGLAGPEYF TGTGCCATCAGTGAGTCGGGACTAGCGGGCCCCGAGTACTTC